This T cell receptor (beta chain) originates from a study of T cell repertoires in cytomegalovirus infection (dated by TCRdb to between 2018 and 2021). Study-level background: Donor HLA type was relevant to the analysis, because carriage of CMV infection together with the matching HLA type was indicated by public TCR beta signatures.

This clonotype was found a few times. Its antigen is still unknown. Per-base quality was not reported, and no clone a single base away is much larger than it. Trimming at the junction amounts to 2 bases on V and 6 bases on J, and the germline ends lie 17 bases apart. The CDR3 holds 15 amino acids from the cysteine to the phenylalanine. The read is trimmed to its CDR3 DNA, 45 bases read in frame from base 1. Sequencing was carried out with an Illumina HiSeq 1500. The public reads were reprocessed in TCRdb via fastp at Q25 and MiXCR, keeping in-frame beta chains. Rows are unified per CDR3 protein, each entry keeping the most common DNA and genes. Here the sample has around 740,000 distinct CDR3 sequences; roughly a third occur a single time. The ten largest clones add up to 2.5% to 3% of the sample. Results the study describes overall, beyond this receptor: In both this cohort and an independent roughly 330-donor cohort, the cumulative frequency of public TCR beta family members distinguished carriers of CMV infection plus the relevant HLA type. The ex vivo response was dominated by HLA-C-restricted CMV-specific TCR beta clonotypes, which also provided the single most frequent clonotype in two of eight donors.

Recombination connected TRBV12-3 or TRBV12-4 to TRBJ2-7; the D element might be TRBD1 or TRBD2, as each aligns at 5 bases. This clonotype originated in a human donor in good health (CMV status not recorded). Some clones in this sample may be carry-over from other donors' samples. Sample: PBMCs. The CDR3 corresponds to CASSLPGSGTGEQYF. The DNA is TGTGCCAGCAGTTTACCAGGGTCGGGAACTGGCGAGCAGTACTTC.